The next 14 T cell receptor beta chains were all read from a single sample in a study of CD8+CD57+ T cells in acquired aplastic anemia. Genomic DNA, the template, was used for profiling of the TCR beta VDJ and CDR3. Using its own MiXCR run on the reads, TCRdb lists one record per CDR3 protein. The data contain about 470,000 distinct CDR3 sequences, roughly a third of them seen just once; the ten biggest clones take up around 0.82%. Sequenced patients had shown CD8+CD57+ cell expansion by flow cytometry. What was sequenced was sorted CD4+, CD8+, or CD8+CD57+ T cells (not recorded which) from PBMCs. Receptors were obtained from a human donor with aplastic anemia.

The chain links TRBV19 to TRBJ2-7; a possible D gene is TRBD2 (5 bases). Germline lookup yields CDR1 LNHDA and CDR2 SQIVND (reference sequence). CDR3 length: 14 amino acids. V gave up 10 bases and J gave up 0 bases, with 16 bases separating them. DNA for the CDR3: TGTGCCACCCAGACTAAGACCGGCTCCTACGAGCAGTACTTC. Its protein is CATQTKTGSYEQYF.

This clonotype was detected a few times. The chain uses TRBV11-1 and TRBJ2-1; no firm D call. In germline, CDR1 is SGHAT, CDR2 FQDESV (reference sequence). This CDR3 is 12 amino acids long. The V end lost 2 bases, the J end lost 6 bases, and 5 bases lay between the germline ends. The CDR3 region is CASSLNANEQFF. The CDR3 region has the DNA TGTGCCAGCAGCTTAAATGCCAATGAGCAGTTCTTC.

The chain links TRBV10-1 to TRBJ1-3; D not certain. The CDR3 contains 14 residues. CDR1 and CDR2 from the germline V gene are WNHNN and SYGVQD (reference sequence). Trimming pared 6 bases from V and 0 bases from J, leaving 9 bases between. CDR3 region: CASREQNSGNTIYF. The CDR3 DNA reads TGCGCCAGCAGGGAACAAAACTCTGGAAACACCATATATTTT.

The J gene is TRBJ1-2, the V gene TRBV4-3; tentative D call: TRBD1 (6 bases). Germline-derived CDR1 and CDR2 are LGHNA and YSLEER. The germline V and J ends were trimmed by 3 bases and 4 bases, with 9 bases remaining between them. This CDR3 is 13 amino acids long. CDR3 protein: CASSQIQGYGYTF. CDR3 DNA sequence: TGCGCCAGCAGCCAGATACAGGGCTATGGCTACACCTTC.

This chain connects TRBV12-3 or TRBV12-4 to TRBJ2-1, with TRBD1 matching 9 bases. V gave up 6 bases and J gave up 8 bases; unmatched junction bases: 8. The CDR3 has 14 residues. The CDR3 protein is CASRRGQGPDEQFF. In DNA, the CDR3 is TGTGCCAGCAGGCGAGGACAGGGGCCCGATGAGCAGTTCTTC.

This clonotype was counted between two and nine times. This chain joins TRBV7-9 and TRBJ1-2; a weak D match, TRBD1 (6 bases). The CDR3 contains 12 residues. V lost 5 bases to trimming and J lost 6 bases, with 10 bases between them. CDR1 and CDR2 from the germline V gene are SEHNR and FQNEAQ (reference sequence). The CDR3 spells CASSTNRDGYTF. The CDR3 nucleotides read TGTGCCAGCAGCACTAACAGGGATGGCTACACCTTC.

This clonotype showed up many times. The rearrangement uses TRBV20-1 and TRBJ2-6; maybe TRBD2 (5 bases). This CDR3 comprises 15 residues. Deletions cut 2 bases from V and 0 bases from J, with 8 bases between. In germline, CDR1 is DFQATT, CDR2 SNEGSKA (reference sequence). The CDR3 DNA reads as TGCAGTGCTAGACCCGGGGACTCTGGGGCCAACGTCCTGACTTTC. Protein product: CSARPGDSGANVLTF.

V gene TRBV11-2 combines with J gene TRBJ2-7; no clear D gene. V dropped 0 bases and J dropped 2 bases, with 14 bases sitting between them. The CDR3 has 16 residues. From germline, CDR1 is SGHAT and CDR2 FQNNGV. The CDR3 loop is CASSLEASKGPYEQYF. As DNA, the CDR3 is TGTGCCAGCAGCTTAGAAGCTTCCAAGGGCCCCTACGAGCAGTACTTC.

Many counts were recorded for this clonotype. V is TRBV7-9 and J is TRBJ1-6; 8 nucleotides align to TRBD1. This CDR3 is built from 15 residues. Losses at the gene ends were 5 bases for V and 7 bases for J; bases not matched to a gene: 7. In germline, CDR1 is SEHNR, CDR2 FQNEAQ (reference sequence). CDR3 sequence reads: CASSPGTGENSPLHF. The CDR3 DNA reads TGTGCCAGCAGCCCCGGGACAGGCGAAAATTCACCCCTCCACTTT.

The rearrangement links TRBV5-1 to TRBJ1-3, with 8 bases identical to TRBD1. There are 16 residues in the CDR3. Trimming removed 4 bases from V and 4 bases from J; junction bases left unmatched: 10. Germline loops: CDR1 SGHRS, CDR2 YFSETQ. CDR3 sequence reads: CASSIPGTGYGNTIYF. The CDR3 coding sequence is TGCGCCAGCAGCATCCCCGGGACAGGCTACGGAAACACCATATATTTT.

This clonotype was counted between two and nine times. This rearrangement joins TRBV2 to TRBJ2-1, with 10 bases fitting TRBD2. Germline V gene data show CDR1 as SNHLY and CDR2 as FYNNEI. CDR3 length equals 15 residues. V dropped 1 base and J dropped 7; count of bases not matched to a gene: 4. The CDR3: CASSEEAGGINEQFF. CDR3 DNA sequence: TGTGCCAGCAGTGAAGAAGCGGGGGGGATAAATGAGCAGTTCTTC.

This clonotype was recorded many times. The chain links TRBV16 to TRBJ1-5; D gene uncertain. The CDR3 is 15 residues long. Germline V lookup: CDR1 KGHSY, CDR2 FQNENV. V lost 0 bases and J lost 3, with 9 bases in between. The CDR3 here is CASSQSASSNQPQHF. The CDR3 DNA follows: TGTGCCAGCAGCCAATCAGCCAGCTCCAATCAGCCCCAGCATTTT.

V is TRBV27 and J is TRBJ2-7; D not certain. V was cut by 4 bases and J by 6 bases, with 13 bases left in between. The CDR3 has 13 residues. Germline V gene data show CDR1 as MNHEY and CDR2 as SMNVEV (reference sequence). Written as DNA, the CDR3 is TGTGCCAGCAGTTCCCCCATCCCAGGCGAGCAGTACTTC. Its translation is CASSSPIPGEQYF.

The chain combines TRBV9 with TRBJ1-1; no clear D. Trimming pared 4 bases from V and 1 base from J, leaving 8 bases between. This CDR3 is 13 amino acids long. Germline CDR1 SGDLS, CDR2 YYNGEE. The CDR3 here is CASSQDWNTEAFF. The CDR3 DNA is TGTGCCAGCAGCCAGGACTGGAACACTGAAGCTTTCTTT.